Listed below are T cell receptor beta chains from one sample, sequenced in a study of siplizumab effects on memory and regulatory T cells. The method was immunoSEQ multiplex PCR; TCRdb's version includes in-frame clones alone and lacks a portion of them. In the table there are roughly 62,000 clones, 65% to 80% of which are singletons. Sequencing input: memory CD4+ T cells sorted from blood. These receptors were obtained from a human donor in good health. Both conserved end residues are part of each CDR3. A D gene is named only where the DNA matches it firmly. Rows may omit the clone size; those that give it use once, few, many or a size class.

J gene	D gene	V gene	clone size	CDR3 DNA	CDR3 protein
TRBJ1-4	NA	TRBV5-1	NA	TGCGCCAGCAGCTTGGACATAAATGAAAAACTGTTTTTT	CASSLDINEKLFF
TRBJ2-3	NA	TRBV6-1	NA	TGTGCCAGCAGTGCGGGACCGGTCACAGATACGCAGTATTTT	CASSAGPVTDTQYF
TRBJ1-2	NA	TRBV28	NA	TGTGCCAGCAGTGGGACACCGATGGGCGGCTACACCTTC	CASSGTPMGGYTF
TRBJ1-1	NA	TRBV6-5	NA	TGTGCCAGCAGCCACGGGGGGCTAGGAGGGAAGGGAGCTTTCTTT	CASSHGGLGGKGAFF
TRBJ2-7	NA	TRBV18	NA	TGTGCCAGCTCAAGGGACTCCTACGAGCAGTACTTC	CASSRDSYEQYF
TRBJ1-2	NA	TRBV5-6	NA	TGTGCCAGCAGTGACGGGGGCTATGGCTACACCTTC	CASSDGGYGYTF
TRBJ2-3	TRBD2	TRBV7-9	NA	TGTGCCAGCAGCCCCCGGGGTAGCGGGGACACAGATACGCAGTATTTT	CASSPRGSGDTDTQYF
TRBJ2-1	NA	TRBV9	NA	TGTGCCAGCAGCCCCCAGGGGCGTTGGAATGAGCAGTTCTTC	CASSPQGRWNEQFF
TRBJ1-2	NA	TRBV4-3	NA	TGCGCCAGCAGCCAAGATAGTGGGCGCGCGGGCTACACCTTC	CASSQDSGRAGYTF
TRBJ2-2	TRBD2	TRBV23-1	NA	TGCGCCAGCAGCCTATTACGTTCGAGGCTAGCGGGGAAGAACACCGGGGAGCTGTTTTTT	CASSLLRSRLAGKNTGELFF
TRBJ2-3	TRBD1	TRBV9	NA	TGTGCCAGCAGCGATTCCACCGGGACAGCTAGCACAGATACGCAGTATTTT	CASSDSTGTASTDTQYF
TRBJ2-5	NA	TRBV4-2	once	TGTGCCAGCAGCCAAGCCGGGGGGCCTCAAGAGACCCAGTACTTC	CASSQAGGPQETQYF
TRBJ1-1	TRBD1	TRBV2	NA	TGTGCCAGCAGTTGGGACAGGGACACTGAAGCTTTCTTT	CASSWDRDTEAFF
TRBJ1-1	TRBD1	TRBV18	NA	TGTGCCAGCTCATTCGGACAGGGAGAGGGCACTGAAGCTTTCTTT	CASSFGQGEGTEAFF
TRBJ2-7	NA	TRBV11-2	NA	TGTGCCAGCAGCTCTTCCACAGGAGGGGGGGCAAACGAGCAGTACTTC	CASSSSTGGGANEQYF
TRBJ2-5	NA	TRBV7-2	NA	TGTGCCAGCAGCAACAGTCTGGAGACCCAGTACTTC	CASSNSLETQYF
TRBJ2-3	NA	TRBV11-2	NA	TGTGCCAGCAGCTCTGGACACACCAGGAGCACAGATACGCAGTATTTT	CASSSGHTRSTDTQYF
TRBJ2-5	TRBD1	TRBV4-1	NA	TGCGCCAGCAGACGCCCCGGGACAGGGGATGAGACCCAGTACTTC	CASRRPGTGDETQYF
TRBJ1-1	NA	TRBV19	NA	TGTGCCAGTAGTATAGAAGGGACAAACACTGAAGCTTTCTTT	CASSIEGTNTEAFF
TRBJ1-4	NA	TRBV9	NA	TGTGCCAGCAGTCGACAGGTGGGCAATGAAAAACTGTTTTTT	CASSRQVGNEKLFF
TRBJ2-3	TRBD2	TRBV19	NA	TGTGCCAGTAGGACTAGCGGGGGGACAGATACGCAGTATTTT	CASRTSGGTDTQYF
TRBJ1-1	NA	TRBV11-2	NA	TGTGCCAGCACCGGGCAGGGCTTTGAAGCTTTCTTT	CASTGQGFEAFF
TRBJ1-2	NA	TRBV25-1	NA	TGTGCCAGCAGTGAATATGTGGGGGGCTACACCTTC	CASSEYVGGYTF
TRBJ2-7	NA	TRBV5-1	few	TGCGCCAGCAGCTTAGCGAGCTCCTACGAGCAGTACTTC	CASSLASSYEQYF
TRBJ2-5	NA	TRBV2	NA	TGTGCCAGCCCGAGCGCACGGGGTGGGCAAGAGACCCAGTACTTC	CASPSARGGQETQYF
TRBJ1-4	TRBD1	TRBV15	once	TGTGCCACCAGCAGAGAAAGGGGCGGACAGGGTCTAAGTTTGGGCGAAAAACTGTTTTTT	CATSRERGGQGLSLGEKLFF
TRBJ2-3	NA	TRBV4-3	once	TGCGCCAGCAGCCAAGATGCAACTGGCACAGATACGCAGTATTTT	CASSQDATGTDTQYF
TRBJ2-1	TRBD2	TRBV6-1	NA	TGTGCCAGCAATTCGGGGGGGCATGAGCAGTTCTTC	CASNSGGHEQFF
TRBJ1-6	TRBD1	TRBV4-1	NA	TGCGCCAGCAGCCAAGGTCCCGGGACAGTTTATAATTCACCCCTCCACTTT	CASSQGPGTVYNSPLHF
TRBJ1-5	NA	TRBV10-1	NA	TGCGCCAGCAGTGAGTTTAACACCTCCGCCCGATATAGCAATCAGCCCCAGCATTTT	CASSEFNTSARYSNQPQHF
TRBJ1-1	NA	TRBV5-1	NA	TGCGCCAGCAGCTTGGCGGGCAGGTTGAACACTGAAGCTTTCTTT	CASSLAGRLNTEAFF
TRBJ2-7	NA	TRBV10-1	once	TGCGCCAGCAGTGAGGGGTCGAGCTCCTACGAGCAGTACTTC	CASSEGSSSYEQYF
TRBJ1-6	TRBD1	TRBV5-4	NA	TGTGCCAGCAGCCCCTACGGGACAGGTATTTCACCCCTCCACTTT	CASSPYGTGISPLHF
TRBJ2-5	NA	TRBV7-2	NA	TGTGCCAGCAGCTTACCCCGACAACAAGAGACCCAGTACTTC	CASSLPRQQETQYF
TRBJ1-3	NA	TRBV4-1	few	TGCGCCAGCAGCCAAGCCCCTCCGGGTCCCCAGGGAAACACCATATATTTT	CASSQAPPGPQGNTIYF
TRBJ1-4	NA	TRBV7-2	NA	TGTGCCAGCAGCGGAGACCGTGAAAAACTGTTTTTT	CASSGDREKLFF
TRBJ1-2	NA	TRBV29-1	once	TGCAGCGTTGACCGGGGATCCCTTCGTGGCTACACCTTC	CSVDRGSLRGYTF
TRBJ2-3	TRBD1	TRBV11-3	NA	TGTGCCAGCAGCTTAGGGGACAGGGGCACAGATACGCAGTATTTT	CASSLGDRGTDTQYF